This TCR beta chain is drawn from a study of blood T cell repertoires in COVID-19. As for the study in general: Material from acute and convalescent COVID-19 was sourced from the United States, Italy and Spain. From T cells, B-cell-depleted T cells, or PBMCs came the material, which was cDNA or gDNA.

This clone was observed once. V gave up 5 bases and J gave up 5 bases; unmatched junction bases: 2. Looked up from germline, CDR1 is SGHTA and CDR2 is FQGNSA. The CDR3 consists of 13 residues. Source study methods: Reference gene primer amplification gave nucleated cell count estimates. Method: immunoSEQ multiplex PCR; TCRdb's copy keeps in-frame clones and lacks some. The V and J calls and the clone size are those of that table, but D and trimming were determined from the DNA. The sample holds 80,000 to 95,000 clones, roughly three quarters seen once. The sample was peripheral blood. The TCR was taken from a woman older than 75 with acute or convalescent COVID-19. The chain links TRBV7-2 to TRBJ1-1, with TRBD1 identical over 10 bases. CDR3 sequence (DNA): TGTGCCAGCAGCCGGGACAGGGGAACTGAAGCTTTCTTT. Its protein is CASSRDRGTEAFF.